The source of this TCR beta chain is a study of blood T cell repertoires in COVID-19. In the study overall: From T cells, B-cell-depleted T cells, or PBMCs came the material, which was cDNA or gDNA.

This clone has just a few counts. Original analysis: Estimation of nucleated cell counts relied on the amplification of reference gene primers. Here immunoSEQ multiplex PCR was the method, and the copy in TCRdb shows in-frame clones only, minus some. That table is the source of V, J and clone size, and D and trimming were worked out from the DNA. The sample shows around 200,000 clones, 80% of them seen only once. This CDR3 is built from 13 residues. CDR1 MRHNA and CDR2 SNTAGT come from the germline V gene. The V end lost 5 bases, the J end lost 1 base, and 8 bases lay between the germline ends. The chain recombines TRBV6-4 with TRBJ1-1; a possible D gene is TRBD1 (5 bases). The TCR originated in a woman aged 40-49 years with acute COVID-19. The specimen was PBMCs or T cells enriched from blood (not recorded which). The CDR3 spells CASSKTENTEAFF. The CDR3 DNA is TGTGCCAGCAGTAAGACAGAGAACACTGAAGCTTTCTTT.